This TCR beta chain was sequenced during a study of breast tumors, draining lymph nodes, adjacent tissues. The study's findings and limits: Tumor TCR diversity was below lymph nodes but above nontumor tissue. Luminal-like breast cancer showed significantly greater tumor-nontumor repertoire similarity than basal-like breast cancer did. Data fit most tumor T cells coming from lymph node, expanding in tumor. The lymph node origin of tumor T cells was framed as consistent with a hypothesis, not demonstrated.

TCRdb redid the calling of the multiplex PCR reads with MiXCR, one entry per CDR3 protein. The table has 100,000 to 150,000 distinct CDR3 sequences, under 25% seen once. This clonotype was seen repeatedly, ten times or more. Its specificity is unknown. Germline-derived CDR1 and CDR2 are MNHEY and SVGEGT. CDR3 length equals 15 residues. V was clipped by 6 bases and J by 3 bases, with 16 bases between them. Axillary draining lymph nodes of breast cancer patients supplied the node samples. The rearrangement joins TRBV6-2 or TRBV6-3 to TRBJ2-3; D unresolved. The specimen sequenced was axillary lymph node tissue. The TCR was taken from a female donor with breast cancer. Some clones in this sample may be carry-over from other donors' samples. The CDR3 bases are TGTGCCAGCAGCGGTCTGCTAGTAAGGACAGATACGCAGTATTTT. Amino acid sequence: CASSGLLVRTDTQYF.